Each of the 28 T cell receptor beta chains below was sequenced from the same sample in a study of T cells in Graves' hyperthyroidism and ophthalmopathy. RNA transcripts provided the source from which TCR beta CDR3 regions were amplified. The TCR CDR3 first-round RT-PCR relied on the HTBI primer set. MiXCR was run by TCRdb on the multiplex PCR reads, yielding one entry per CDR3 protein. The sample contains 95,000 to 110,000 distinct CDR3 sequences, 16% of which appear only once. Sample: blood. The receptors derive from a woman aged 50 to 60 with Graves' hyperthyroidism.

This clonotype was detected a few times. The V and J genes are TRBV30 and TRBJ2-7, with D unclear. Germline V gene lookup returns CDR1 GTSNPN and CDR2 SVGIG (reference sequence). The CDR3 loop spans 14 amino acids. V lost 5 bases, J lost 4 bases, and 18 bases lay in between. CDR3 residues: CAWGQITDIYEQYF. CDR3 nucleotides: TGTGCCTGGGGCCAAATAACTGATATTTACGAGCAGTACTTC. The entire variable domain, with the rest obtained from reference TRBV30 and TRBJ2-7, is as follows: SQTIHQWPATLVQPVGSPLSLECTVEGTSNPNLYWYRQAAGRGLQLLFYSVGIGQISSEVPQNLSASRPQDRQFILSSKKLLLSDSGFYLCAWGQITDIYEQYFGPGTRLTVT.

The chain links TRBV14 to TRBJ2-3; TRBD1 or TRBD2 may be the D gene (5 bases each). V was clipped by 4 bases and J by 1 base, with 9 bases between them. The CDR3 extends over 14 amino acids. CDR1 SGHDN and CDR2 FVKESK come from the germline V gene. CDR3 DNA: TGTGCCAGCAGCCGTGGGGGAGGCACAGATACGCAGTATTTT. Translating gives CASSRGGGTDTQYF.

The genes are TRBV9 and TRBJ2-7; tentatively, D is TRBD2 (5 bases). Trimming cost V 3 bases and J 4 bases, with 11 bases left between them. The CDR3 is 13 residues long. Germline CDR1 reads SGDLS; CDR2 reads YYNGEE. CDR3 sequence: CASSEGEGYEQYV. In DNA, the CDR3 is TGTGCCAGCAGCGAGGGAGAAGGTTACGAGCAGTACGTC.

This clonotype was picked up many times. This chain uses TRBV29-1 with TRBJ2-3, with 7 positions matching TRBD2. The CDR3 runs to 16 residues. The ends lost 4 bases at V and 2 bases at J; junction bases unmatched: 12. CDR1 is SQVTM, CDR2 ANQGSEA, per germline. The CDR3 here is CSVVPPTSATTDTQYF. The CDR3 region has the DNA TGCAGCGTTGTCCCCCCCACTAGCGCGACCACAGATACGCAGTATTTT.

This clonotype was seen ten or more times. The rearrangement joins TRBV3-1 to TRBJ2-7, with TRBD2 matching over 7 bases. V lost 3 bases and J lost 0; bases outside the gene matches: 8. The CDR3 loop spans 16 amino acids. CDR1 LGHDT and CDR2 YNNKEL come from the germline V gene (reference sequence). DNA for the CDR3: TGTGCCAGCAGCCAGGGACTACCGCGTAGCTCCTACGAGCAGTACTTC. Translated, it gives CASSQGLPRSSYEQYF.

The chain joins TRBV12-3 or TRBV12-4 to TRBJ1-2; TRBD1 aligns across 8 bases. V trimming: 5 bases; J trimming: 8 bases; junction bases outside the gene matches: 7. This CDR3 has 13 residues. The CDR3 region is CASSPRQGHGYTF. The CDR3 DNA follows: TGTGCCAGCAGTCCCAGACAGGGGCACGGCTACACCTTC.

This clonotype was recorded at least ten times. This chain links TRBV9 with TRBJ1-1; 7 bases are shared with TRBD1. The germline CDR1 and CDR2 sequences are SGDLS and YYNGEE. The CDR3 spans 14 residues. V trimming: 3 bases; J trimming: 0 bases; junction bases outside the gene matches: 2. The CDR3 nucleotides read TGTGCCAGCAGCGCGGGACAGCTGAACACTGAAGCTTTCTTT. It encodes CASSAGQLNTEAFF.

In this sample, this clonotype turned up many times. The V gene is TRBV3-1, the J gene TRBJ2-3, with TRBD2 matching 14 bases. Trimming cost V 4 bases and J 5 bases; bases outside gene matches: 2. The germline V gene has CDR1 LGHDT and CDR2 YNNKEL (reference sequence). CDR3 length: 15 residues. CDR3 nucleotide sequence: TGTGCCAGCAGCCGGACTAGCGGGAGGCGAGATACGCAGTATTTT. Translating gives CASSRTSGRRDTQYF.

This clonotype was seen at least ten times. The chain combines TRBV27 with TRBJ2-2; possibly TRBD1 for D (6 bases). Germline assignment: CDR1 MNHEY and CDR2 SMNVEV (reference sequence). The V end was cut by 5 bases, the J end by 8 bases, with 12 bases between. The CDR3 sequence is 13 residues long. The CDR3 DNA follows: TGTGCCAGCAGTATACAGGGTTGGGGGGAGCTGTTTTTT. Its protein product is CASSIQGWGELFF.

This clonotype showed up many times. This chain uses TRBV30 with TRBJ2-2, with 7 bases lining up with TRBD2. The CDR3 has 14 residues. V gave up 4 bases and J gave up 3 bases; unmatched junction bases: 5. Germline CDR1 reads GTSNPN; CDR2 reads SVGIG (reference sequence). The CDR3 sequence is CAWKGRGDTGELFF. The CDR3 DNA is TGTGCCTGGAAGGGGAGGGGCGACACCGGGGAGCTGTTTTTT.

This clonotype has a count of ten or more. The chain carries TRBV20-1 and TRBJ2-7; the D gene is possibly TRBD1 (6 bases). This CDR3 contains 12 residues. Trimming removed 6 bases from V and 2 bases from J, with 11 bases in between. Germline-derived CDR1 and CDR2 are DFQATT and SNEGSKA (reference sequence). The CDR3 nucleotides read TGCAGTGCCCCGACAGGACCCTACGAGCAGTACTTC. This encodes CSAPTGPYEQYF.

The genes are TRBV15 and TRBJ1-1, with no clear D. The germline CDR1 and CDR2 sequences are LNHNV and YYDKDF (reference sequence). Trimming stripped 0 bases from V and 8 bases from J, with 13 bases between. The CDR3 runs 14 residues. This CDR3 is CATSRDLTGREAFF. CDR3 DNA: TGTGCCACCAGCAGAGATCTCACGGGGAGGGAAGCTTTCTTT.

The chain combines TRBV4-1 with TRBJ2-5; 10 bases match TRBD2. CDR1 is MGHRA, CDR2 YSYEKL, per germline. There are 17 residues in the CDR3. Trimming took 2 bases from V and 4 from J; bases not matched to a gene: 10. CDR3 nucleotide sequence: TGCGCCAGCAGCCAATCCACTAGCGGGATGATTCGAGAGACCCAGTACTTC. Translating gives CASSQSTSGMIRETQYF.

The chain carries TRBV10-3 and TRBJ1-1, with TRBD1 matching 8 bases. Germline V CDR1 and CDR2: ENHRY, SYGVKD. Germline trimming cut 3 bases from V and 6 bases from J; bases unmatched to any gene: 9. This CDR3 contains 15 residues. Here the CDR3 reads CAISDRGQGAAEAFF. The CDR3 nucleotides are TGTGCCATCAGTGATCGCGGGCAGGGGGCGGCTGAAGCTTTCTTT.

The CDR3 bases are TGTGCCAGCACCTACGGGAACCCTTACAATGAGCAGTTCTTC. This encodes CASTYGNPYNEQFF. V is TRBV27 and J is TRBJ2-1, with D perhaps matching TRBD2 (5 bases). The germline V gene encodes CDR1 MNHEY and CDR2 SMNVEV (reference sequence). V was cut by 7 bases and J by 4 bases, with 14 bases left in between. The CDR3 consists of 14 residues.

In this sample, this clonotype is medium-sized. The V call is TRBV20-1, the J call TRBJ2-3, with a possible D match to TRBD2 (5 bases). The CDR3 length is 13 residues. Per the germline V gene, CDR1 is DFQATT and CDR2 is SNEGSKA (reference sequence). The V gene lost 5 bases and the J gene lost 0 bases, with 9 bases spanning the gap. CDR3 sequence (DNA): TGCAGTGCTGGCGGGCCAAGCACAGATACGCAGTATTTT. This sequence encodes CSAGGPSTDTQYF.

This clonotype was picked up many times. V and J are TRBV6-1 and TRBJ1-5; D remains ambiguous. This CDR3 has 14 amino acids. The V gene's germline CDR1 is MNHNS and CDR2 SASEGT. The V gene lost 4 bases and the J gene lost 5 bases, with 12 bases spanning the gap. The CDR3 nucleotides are TGTGCCAGCAGTGGGTCGCGGTTCGATCAGCCCCAGCATTTT. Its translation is CASSGSRFDQPQHF.

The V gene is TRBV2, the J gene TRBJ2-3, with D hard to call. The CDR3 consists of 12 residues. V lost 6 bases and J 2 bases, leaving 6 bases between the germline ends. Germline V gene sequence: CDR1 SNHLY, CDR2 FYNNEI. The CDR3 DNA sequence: TGTGCCAGCAGAGACGACACAGATACGCAGTATTTT. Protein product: CASRDDTDTQYF.

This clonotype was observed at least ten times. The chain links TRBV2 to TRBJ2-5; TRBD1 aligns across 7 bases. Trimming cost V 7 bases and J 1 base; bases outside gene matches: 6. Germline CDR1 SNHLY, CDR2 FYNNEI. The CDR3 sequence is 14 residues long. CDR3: CASNNRGTQETQYF. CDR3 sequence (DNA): TGTGCCAGCAATAACAGGGGAACCCAAGAGACCCAGTACTTC.

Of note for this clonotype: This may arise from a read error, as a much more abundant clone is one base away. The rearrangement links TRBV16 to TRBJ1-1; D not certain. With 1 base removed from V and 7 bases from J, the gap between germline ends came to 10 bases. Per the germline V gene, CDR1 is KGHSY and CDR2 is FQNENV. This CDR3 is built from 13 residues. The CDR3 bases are TGTGCCAGCAGCCAATTGGTGGGCATTGAAGCTTTCTTT. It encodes CASSQLVGIEAFF.

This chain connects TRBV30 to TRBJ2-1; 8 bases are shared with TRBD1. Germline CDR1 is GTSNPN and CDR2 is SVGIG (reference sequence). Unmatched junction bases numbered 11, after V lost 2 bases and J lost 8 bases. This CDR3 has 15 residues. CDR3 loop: CAWSTGTGPMDEQFF. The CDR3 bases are TGTGCCTGGAGTACCGGGACAGGCCCTATGGATGAGCAGTTCTTC.

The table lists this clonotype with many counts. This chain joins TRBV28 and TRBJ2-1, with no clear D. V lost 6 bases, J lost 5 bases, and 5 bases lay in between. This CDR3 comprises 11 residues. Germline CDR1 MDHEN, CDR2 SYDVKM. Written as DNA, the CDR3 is TGTGCCAGCAGGTCAAACAATGAGCAGTTCTTC. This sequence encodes CASRSNNEQFF.

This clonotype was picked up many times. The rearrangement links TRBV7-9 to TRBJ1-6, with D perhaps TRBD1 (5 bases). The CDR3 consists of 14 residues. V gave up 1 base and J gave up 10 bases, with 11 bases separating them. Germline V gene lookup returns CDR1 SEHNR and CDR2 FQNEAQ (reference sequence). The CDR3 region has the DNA TGTGCCAGCAGCTTAGAGGGGTCGTACTCACCCCTCCACTTT. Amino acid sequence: CASSLEGSYSPLHF. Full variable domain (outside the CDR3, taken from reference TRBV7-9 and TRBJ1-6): DTGVSQNPRHKITKRGQNVTFRCDPISEHNRLYWYRQTLGQGPEFLTYFQNEAQLEKSRLLSDRFSAERPKGSFSTLEIQRTEQGDSAMYLCASSLEGSYSPLHFGNGTRLTVT.

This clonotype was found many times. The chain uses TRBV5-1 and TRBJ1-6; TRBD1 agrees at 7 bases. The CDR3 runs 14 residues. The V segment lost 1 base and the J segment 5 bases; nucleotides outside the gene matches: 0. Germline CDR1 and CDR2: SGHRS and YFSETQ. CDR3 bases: TGCGCCAGCAGCTTGACAGGGGATAATTCACCCCTCCACTTT. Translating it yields CASSLTGDNSPLHF.

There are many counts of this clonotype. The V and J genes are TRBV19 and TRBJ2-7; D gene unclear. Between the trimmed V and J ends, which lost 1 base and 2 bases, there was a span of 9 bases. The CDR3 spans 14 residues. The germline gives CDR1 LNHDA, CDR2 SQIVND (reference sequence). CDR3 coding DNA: TGTGCCAGTAGTATAGGCGGAGCAACCTACGAGCAGTACTTC. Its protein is CASSIGGATYEQYF.

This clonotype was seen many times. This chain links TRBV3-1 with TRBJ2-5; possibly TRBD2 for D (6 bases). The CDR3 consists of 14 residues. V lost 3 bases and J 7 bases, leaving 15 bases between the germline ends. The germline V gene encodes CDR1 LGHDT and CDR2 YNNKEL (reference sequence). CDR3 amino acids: CASSQTRSHRTQYF. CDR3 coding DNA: TGTGCCAGCAGCCAGACTAGGTCCCACCGGACCCAGTACTTC.

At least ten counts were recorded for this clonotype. The CDR3 DNA is TGTGCCAGCAGCGTAGGACCTATTGGCGGCGGGGGTTCCTACGAGCAGTACTTC. Translating gives CASSVGPIGGGGSYEQYF. The chain carries TRBV9 and TRBJ2-7; 7 nucleotides align to TRBD2. The V gene's germline CDR1 is SGDLS and CDR2 YYNGEE. The J segment lost 1 base and the V segment lost 0 bases, leaving 13 bases of the junction unmatched. CDR3 length equals 18 residues. Full variable domain (missing parts from reference TRBV9 and TRBJ2-7): DSGVTQTPKHLITATGQRVTLRCSPRSGDLSVYWYQQSLDQGLQFLIQYYNGEERAKGNILERFSAQQFPDLHSELNLSSLELGDSALYFCASSVGPIGGGGSYEQYFGPGTRLTVT.

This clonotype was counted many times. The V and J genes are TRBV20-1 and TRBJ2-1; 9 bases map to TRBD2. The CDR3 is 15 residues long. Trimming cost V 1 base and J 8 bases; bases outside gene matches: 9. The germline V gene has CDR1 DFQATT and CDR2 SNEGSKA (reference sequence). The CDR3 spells CSARAGAGGLDEQFF. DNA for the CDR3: TGCAGTGCTAGAGCAGGGGCGGGAGGGCTCGATGAGCAGTTCTTC.